This T cell receptor beta chain was sequenced during a study of OX40 agonist ivuxolimab in advanced cancers. Study at large: Three patients responded partially, comprising one with hepatocellular carcinoma and two with cutaneous melanoma. Points from the study as a whole: Mean expanded clone counts were higher in CD8+ than CD4+ T cells. Antigens targeted by the expanded peripheral T cells were not determined.

The ends were cut back, 0 bases at V and 0 bases at J, with 3 bases in the middle. CDR3 length: 14 residues. Germline CDR1 reads SEHNR; CDR2 reads FQNEAQ (reference sequence). Sequencing was performed with immunoSEQ multiplex PCR; in TCRdb, only in-frame clones are kept and a portion is missing. The repertoire holds over 40,000 clones, with approximately 86% as singletons. As concerns this clone: The antigen remains unidentified.

The sequence was obtained from an adult with an advanced solid tumor such as melanoma, head and neck, liver or kidney cancer. Sequenced here: CD4+ or CD8+ T cells sorted from blood, sampled in a trial of the OX40 agonist ivuxolimab. The chain recombines TRBV7-9 with TRBJ1-3; no clear D gene. The CDR3 sequence: CASSLAFSGNTIYF. The CDR3 nucleotides read TGTGCCAGCAGCTTAGCGTTCTCTGGAAACACCATATATTTT. Complete variable domain (other parts from reference TRBV7-9 and TRBJ1-3): DTGVSQNPRHKITKRGQNVTFRCDPISEHNRLYWYRQTLGQGPEFLTYFQNEAQLEKSRLLSDRFSAERPKGSFSTLEIQRTEQGDSAMYLCASSLAFSGNTIYFGEGSWLTVV.